The 28 T cell receptor beta chains listed next were all sequenced from one sample in a study of blood T cell repertoires in COVID-19 (dated by TCRdb to the early 2020s). The method behind the library was the immunoSEQ multiplex PCR assay. TCRdb took this table from immuneACCESS and kept in-frame rearrangements with V and J called. Such tables lack part of the clones; where checked against another copy, unresolved V genes explain under half of the gap, and the rest is unexplained. The sample data list 120,000 to 150,000 clones, and under 80% of these were observed just once. The ten largest account for about 4% of the sample. Sequenced input: peripheral blood. The receptors were sampled from a man in his 60s with acute or convalescent COVID-19.

In its sample, this clone was seen a few times. Other DNA sequences in this specimen translate into the identical CDR3. This chain links TRBV9 with TRBJ2-1; no firm D call. This CDR3 is built from 12 residues. The V and J ends lost 3 bases and 6 bases respectively, with 7 bases between them. The germline gives CDR1 SGDLS, CDR2 YYNGEE. The CDR3 loop is CASSARGNEQFF. CDR3 sequence (DNA): TGTGCCAGCAGCGCTAGAGGCAATGAGCAGTTCTTC.

This clone has just a few counts. V usage is TRBV7-9 and J usage is TRBJ2-7; possible D gene TRBD1, 5 bases. From germline, CDR1 is SEHNR and CDR2 FQNEAQ (reference sequence). This CDR3 has 12 residues. V was pared by 5 bases and J by 4 bases, with 9 bases between. The DNA for the CDR3 is TGTGCCAGCAGCGTCAGGGTGTACGAGCAGTACTTC. Translation: CASSVRVYEQYF.

The V gene is TRBV5-6, the J gene TRBJ2-1; 8 bases line up with TRBD1. The CDR3 is made up of 15 amino acids. CDR1 and CDR2 (germline): SGHDT, YYEEEE. Unmatched junction bases numbered 10, after V lost 5 bases and J lost 6 bases. CDR3 in DNA: TGTGCCAGCAGGAAGGACAGGGACACCCGCAATGAGCAGTTCTTC. Translation: CASRKDRDTRNEQFF.

This clone was recorded a few times. The rearrangement joins TRBV9 to TRBJ1-6; possibly TRBD1 for D (5 bases). The CDR3 runs 16 residues. With 3 bases removed from V and 10 bases from J, the gap between germline ends came to 20 bases. Germline lookup yields CDR1 SGDLS and CDR2 YYNGEE. This chain's CDR3 is CASSDTGSSALSPLHF. CDR3 DNA sequence: TGTGCCAGCAGCGACACAGGTTCCTCGGCCCTATCACCCCTCCACTTT.

The CDR3 region is CASSLGTTAYEQYF. The CDR3 nucleotides are TGTGCCAGCAGCCTGGGGACAACAGCCTACGAGCAGTACTTC. The chain links TRBV3-1 (or the pseudogene TRBV3-2) to TRBJ2-7, with a possible D match to TRBD1 (6 bases). Germline values: CDR1 LGHDT, CDR2 YNNKEL (reference sequence). Trimming stripped 4 bases from V and 2 bases from J, with 12 bases between. There are 14 residues in the CDR3.

V is TRBV9 and J is TRBJ2-1; D remains ambiguous. V dropped 0 bases and J dropped 7 bases, with 8 bases sitting between them. Germline values: CDR1 SGDLS, CDR2 YYNGEE. CDR3 length: 13 amino acids. In nucleotides, the CDR3 is TGTGCCAGCAGCGTAGCTTTTACAAATGAGCAGTTCTTC. It yields the protein CASSVAFTNEQFF.

Worth noting for this clone: An end of the junction differs from the germline gene, which may be a read error. The chain carries TRBV6-6 and TRBJ2-7, with 12 positions matching TRBD2. CDR1 is MNHNY, CDR2 SVGAGI, per germline (reference sequence). This CDR3 has 13 amino acids. The CDR3: CSSKTTSGSEQYF. The CDR3 region has the DNA TGTTCCAGCAAGACGACTAGCGGGAGCGAGCAGTACTTC.

The gene calls are TRBV2 and TRBJ2-4; 8 bases agree with TRBD2. Germline CDR1 and CDR2: SNHLY and FYNNEI. The V and J ends lost 7 bases and 7 bases, in that order; junction bases with no gene match: 9. The CDR3 length is 14 residues. CDR3 sequence reads: CASKREPDGNIQYF. In nucleotides, the CDR3 is TGTGCCAGCAAGCGGGAGCCGGACGGGAACATTCAGTACTTC.

This rearrangement joins TRBV5-1 to TRBJ2-4; possibly TRBD2 for D (6 bases). CDR1 is SGHRS, CDR2 YFSETQ, per germline. CDR3 length: 14 residues. Trimming took 4 bases from V and 9 from J, leaving 17 bases between them. CDR3 DNA sequence: TGCGCCAGCAGCCCAGGGACTGCCGGGGGCATTCAGTACTTC. This encodes CASSPGTAGGIQYF.

In this sample, this clone turned up once. V is TRBV7-8 and J is TRBJ1-4; 7 positions agree with TRBD1. The length of the CDR3 is 14 residues. Germline V gene data show CDR1 as SGHVS and CDR2 as FQNEAQ. V dropped 1 base and J dropped 8; count of bases not matched to a gene: 4. CDR3 nucleotide sequence: TGTGCCAGCAGCTTAGGACAGGGAGAGGAAAAACTGTTTTTT. Its protein product is CASSLGQGEEKLFF.

The chain carries TRBV14 and TRBJ2-7, with D possibly matching TRBD2 (6 bases). Germline CDR1 is SGHDN and CDR2 is FVKESK. Trimming cost V 4 bases and J 5 bases, with 21 bases left between them. The CDR3 is made up of 16 amino acids. The CDR3: CASSPPGSGLINEQYF. DNA of the CDR3: TGTGCCAGCAGCCCCCCCGGGAGCGGTCTTATTAACGAGCAGTACTTC.

The chain couples TRBV2 to TRBJ2-3, with TRBD2 matching over 9 bases. V dropped 6 bases and J dropped 6; count of bases not matched to a gene: 1. Germline V gene sequence: CDR1 SNHLY, CDR2 FYNNEI. The CDR3 loop spans 12 amino acids. As DNA, the CDR3 is TGTGCCAGCAGGCGGGAGGGGGATACGCAGTATTTT. The encoded protein is CASRREGDTQYF.

V usage is TRBV12-3 or TRBV12-4 and J usage is TRBJ1-2, with 7 bases fitting TRBD1. The CDR3 is made up of 13 amino acids. V shed 6 bases, J shed 4 bases, and the junction held 5 bases outside the gene matches. The CDR3 reads CASSEGGPYGYTF. The CDR3 region has the DNA TGTGCCAGCAGCGAAGGGGGCCCCTATGGCTACACCTTC.

V and J are TRBV12-3 or TRBV12-4 and TRBJ2-1, with D possibly TRBD2 on 6 matching bases. This CDR3 is built from 13 residues. The ends were cut back, 5 bases at V and 8 bases at J, with 13 bases in the middle. DNA for the CDR3: TGTGCCAGCAGTAGATCGGGGGTCGATGAGCAGTTCTTC. It is translated as CASSRSGVDEQFF.

This clone was counted only a few times. The chain combines TRBV5-4 with TRBJ2-1; 13 nucleotides line up with TRBD2. Germline V gives CDR1 SGHNT, CDR2 YYREEE (reference sequence). The CDR3 has 17 residues. V gave up 4 bases and J gave up 8 bases; unmatched junction bases: 12. CDR3 sequence: CASSPGTSGARSDEQFF. The CDR3 DNA reads as TGTGCCAGCAGCCCAGGGACTAGCGGGGCAAGGAGTGATGAGCAGTTCTTC.

The V call is TRBV27, the J call TRBJ2-2; perhaps TRBD1 as D (5 bases). This CDR3 is 13 amino acids long. The germline V gene has CDR1 MNHEY and CDR2 SMNVEV (reference sequence). V was trimmed by 2 bases and J by 6 bases, leaving 7 bases between them. CDR3 residues: CASSLQGSGELFF. CDR3 nucleotide sequence: TGTGCCAGCAGTTTACAGGGTTCCGGGGAGCTGTTTTTT.

The chain combines TRBV7-3 with TRBJ1-3, with TRBD1 matching over 8 bases. Germline V gives CDR1 SGHTA, CDR2 FQGTGA. The CDR3 spans 16 residues. The J segment lost 0 bases and the V segment lost 5 bases, leaving 6 bases of the junction unmatched. CDR3 nucleotides: TGTGCCAGCAGCGCGACAGGGGTGGGCTCTGGAAACACCATATATTTT. It translates to CASSATGVGSGNTIYF.

The chain employs TRBV5-4 and TRBJ2-7; 7 bases align to TRBD2. From germline, CDR1 is SGHNT and CDR2 YYREEE (reference sequence). V shed 4 bases, J shed 0 bases, and the junction held 4 bases outside the gene matches. CDR3 length equals 14 residues. CDR3 coding DNA: TGTGCCAGCAGCCTTGGGACTAACTCCTACGAGCAGTACTTC. Residues: CASSLGTNSYEQYF.

The chain carries TRBV6-5 and TRBJ1-2; 7 bases align to TRBD1. CDR1 MNHEY and CDR2 SVGAGI come from the germline V gene. The V segment lost 1 base and the J segment 4 bases; nucleotides outside the gene matches: 6. CDR3 length: 15 amino acids. The CDR3 region is CASSYFTGEPYGYTF. The CDR3 DNA reads TGTGCCAGCAGTTACTTCACAGGGGAGCCCTATGGCTACACCTTC.

The genes are TRBV30 and TRBJ1-6; 7 bases align to TRBD1. The CDR3 length is 17 residues. With V trimmed by 2 bases and J by 7 bases, 14 bases remained unmatched. The V gene's germline CDR1 is GTSNPN and CDR2 SVGIG (reference sequence). The CDR3 protein is CAWSIGTASWGNSPLHF. CDR3 coding DNA: TGTGCCTGGAGTATCGGGACAGCAAGCTGGGGAAATTCACCCCTCCACTTT.

The CDR3: CASSMAYGLAYTGELFF. The CDR3 nucleotides read TGTGCCAGTAGTATGGCATATGGACTAGCTTACACCGGGGAGCTGTTTTTT. V gene TRBV19 combines with J gene TRBJ2-2, with 8 bases that match TRBD2. The V gene end was trimmed by 3 bases and the J gene end by 3 bases; junction bases not matched to a gene: 9. This CDR3 region has 17 residues. CDR1 and CDR2 (germline): LNHDA, SQIVND (reference sequence).

This sequence joins TRBV10-3 and TRBJ1-2; TRBD1 matches 8 bases. The J segment lost 3 bases and the V segment lost 6 bases, leaving 3 bases of the junction unmatched. Germline V gives CDR1 ENHRY, CDR2 SYGVKD. The CDR3 loop spans 13 amino acids. This CDR3 reads CAIRGQGDYGYTF. The CDR3 coding sequence is TGTGCCATCAGAGGACAGGGAGACTATGGCTACACCTTC.

The chain employs TRBV9 and TRBJ1-2, with 9 bases identical to TRBD1. Germline assignment: CDR1 SGDLS and CDR2 YYNGEE. The CDR3 is 17 amino acids. The junction had 9 bases not matched to a gene; V was cut back by 3 bases and J by 0 bases. For the CDR3, the DNA is TGTGCCAGCAGCGCCACGGGACAGGGAAGTCCTAACTATGGCTACACCTTC. It yields the protein CASSATGQGSPNYGYTF.

The chain has TRBV5-5 and TRBJ2-5; 8 positions agree with TRBD2. The junction had 8 bases not matched to a gene; V was cut back by 8 bases and J by 5 bases. CDR1 is SGHKS, CDR2 YYEKEE, per germline (reference sequence). The CDR3 totals 13 residues. The CDR3 loop reads CASRLASRETQYF. The CDR3 region has the DNA TGTGCCAGTCGACTAGCGAGCCGGGAGACCCAGTACTTC.

The V and J genes are TRBV19 and TRBJ2-3, with 8 bases lining up with TRBD2. The CDR3 sequence is 13 residues long. Germline V gene data show CDR1 as LNHDA and CDR2 as SQIVND (reference sequence). With V trimmed by 6 bases and J by 1 base, 0 bases remained unmatched. DNA of the CDR3: TGTGCCAGTAGGACTAGCGGCACAGATACGCAGTATTTT. This translates into CASRTSGTDTQYF.

The chain has TRBV6-5 and TRBJ1-2; D is uncertain. The CDR3 has 13 amino acids. V shed 0 bases and J shed 6 bases, with 8 bases lying between them. Germline V gene sequence: CDR1 MNHEY, CDR2 SVGAGI. As DNA, the CDR3 is TGTGCCAGCAGTTACTCGTCGGAGGATGGCTACACCTTC. This encodes CASSYSSEDGYTF.

The genes are TRBV7-9 and TRBJ2-3; 9 positions match TRBD2. Trimming cost V 4 bases and J 6 bases; bases outside gene matches: 14. The germline V gene encodes CDR1 SEHNR and CDR2 FQNEAQ (reference sequence). The CDR3 covers 17 residues. The CDR3 bases are TGTGCCAGCAGCTCCCATAGGCGCGGGAGGGCCGCTGATACGCAGTATTTT. This gives the protein CASSSHRRGRAADTQYF.

This sequence joins TRBV5-1 and TRBJ1-5, with D uncertain. The V gene's germline CDR1 is SGHRS and CDR2 YFSETQ. V lost 4 bases to trimming and J lost 0 bases, with 11 bases between them. The CDR3 is 15 residues long. The CDR3, as DNA: TGCGCCAGCAGCGAGACATCTAATAGCAATCAGCCCCAGCATTTT. Its translation is CASSETSNSNQPQHF. Full variable domain (rest looked up from reference TRBV5-1 and TRBJ1-5): KAGVTQTPRYLIKTRGQQVTLSCSPISGHRSVSWYQQTPGQGLQFLFEYFSETQRNKGNFPGRFSGRQFSNSRSEMNVSTLELGDSALYLCASSETSNSNQPQHFGDGTRLSIL.